Each of the 15 T cell receptor beta chains below was sequenced from the same sample in a study of T cells of healthy individuals. TCRdb re-analysed the 5' RACE reads in MiXCR, keeping a single row per CDR3 protein. The table shows 40,000 to 65,000 distinct CDR3 sequences, with over 12% occurring only once. The receptors here all came from a human donor in good health.

This sequence joins TRBV7-2 and TRBJ2-7; 8 bases are a match to TRBD2. J was trimmed by 0 bases and V by 6 bases; bases with no gene match: 7. The CDR3 totals 15 residues. CDR1 and CDR2 (germline): SGHTA, FQGNSA. CDR3 region: CASSLSGSSSYEQYF. CDR3 DNA: TGTGCCAGCAGTCTCAGCGGGAGTAGCTCCTACGAGCAGTACTTC.

This clonotype was recorded many times. The V and J genes are TRBV6-6 and TRBJ1-1; D call uncertain. The CDR3 runs 10 residues. Germline CDR1 MNHNY, CDR2 SVGAGI (reference sequence). V was shortened by 6 bases and J by 8 bases, with 7 bases between the two germline ends. The CDR3 region has the DNA TGTGCCAGCAGATTCACCGAAGCTTTCTTT. This sequence encodes CASRFTEAFF.

This clonotype was picked up many times. The V and J genes are TRBV29-1 and TRBJ2-7; possibly TRBD1 for D (6 bases). V lost 6 bases, J lost 5 bases, and 17 bases lay in between. The CDR3 has 13 residues. Germline loops: CDR1 SQVTM, CDR2 ANQGSEA. CDR3 residues: CSVGAPAGDEQYF. The CDR3 coding sequence is TGCAGCGTGGGGGCCCCAGCCGGCGACGAGCAGTACTTC.

This clonotype was recorded a few times. The CDR3 sequence: CASRGAGDREQYF. CDR3 coding DNA: TGTGCCAGCAGGGGGGCGGGAGACCGCGAGCAGTACTTC. The chain recombines TRBV12-3 or TRBV12-4 with TRBJ2-7; weak D call: TRBD2 (7 bases). Between the trimmed V and J ends, which lost 6 bases and 6 bases, there was a span of 15 bases. The CDR3 has 13 residues.

This clonotype appeared many times. The chain employs TRBV20-1 and TRBJ1-2; no clear D. This CDR3 has 11 residues. V was trimmed by 6 bases and J by 2 bases, leaving 7 bases between them. The germline gives CDR1 DFQATT, CDR2 SNEGSKA (reference sequence). The DNA for the CDR3 is TGCAGTGCGCCCGACAACTATGGCTACACCTTC. Protein product: CSAPDNYGYTF.

This clonotype has just a few counts. The chain carries TRBV5-1 and TRBJ2-2; possibly TRBD2 for D (5 bases). From germline, CDR1 is SGHRS and CDR2 YFSETQ. The CDR3 runs 14 residues. V was clipped by 4 bases and J by 1 base, with 8 bases between them. The CDR3 region is CASSRTQNTGELFF. The CDR3 DNA reads TGCGCCAGCAGCCGGACTCAGAACACCGGGGAGCTGTTTTTT.

CDR3: CASSSRQGTTFYEQYF. CDR3 sequence (DNA): TGTGCCAGCAGTTCCAGACAGGGGACCACCTTCTACGAGCAGTACTTC. The chain joins TRBV12-3 or TRBV12-4 to TRBJ2-7; the match to TRBD1 covers 8 bases. The CDR3 has 16 residues. V was pared by 4 bases and J by 3 bases, with 11 bases of the junction left unmatched.

This clonotype was recorded at least ten times. The V call is TRBV4-2, the J call TRBJ2-5, with TRBD2 matching 13 bases. With 6 bases clipped from V and 3 bases from J, the junction kept 4 bases outside the gene matches. This CDR3 has 15 amino acids. Germline CDR1 reads LGHNA; CDR2 reads YNFKEQ. CDR3 in DNA: TGTGCCAGCAGTCCTGGGACTAGCGGGGAAGAGACCCAGTACTTC. Amino acid sequence: CASSPGTSGEETQYF.

This clonotype was counted at least ten times. This rearrangement joins TRBV19 to TRBJ2-5; D unclear. Deletions cut 1 base from V and 1 base from J, with 16 bases between. The CDR3 covers 17 residues. CDR1 LNHDA and CDR2 SQIVND come from the germline V gene (reference sequence). In DNA form, the CDR3 reads TGTGCCAGTAGTATAGTTCCGAGGCCATCGGGCCAAGAGACCCAGTACTTC. This sequence encodes CASSIVPRPSGQETQYF.

The rearrangement uses TRBV10-3 and TRBJ1-2; 10 nucleotides align to TRBD1. J lost 3 bases, V lost 6 bases, and 10 bases had no gene match. The CDR3 sequence is 16 residues long. Germline loops: CDR1 ENHRY, CDR2 SYGVKD. CDR3 DNA: TGTGCCATCAGGGGTTCGGGACAGGGGCGACACTATGGCTACACCTTC. This gives the protein CAIRGSGQGRHYGYTF.

The chain joins TRBV12-3 or TRBV12-4 to TRBJ1-1; the D is unclear. The CDR3 runs to 14 residues. Trimming removed 4 bases at V and 4 bases at J, with 13 bases between. DNA of the CDR3: TGTGCCAGCAGTTCTGGGTTGCAGAGCACTGAAGCTTTCTTT. Amino acid sequence: CASSSGLQSTEAFF.

The V gene is TRBV11-1, the J gene TRBJ2-3, with 11 bases that match TRBD2. CDR3 length equals 17 residues. With V trimmed by 3 bases and J by 1 base, 6 bases remained unmatched. Germline loops: CDR1 SGHAT, CDR2 FQDESV (reference sequence). As DNA, the CDR3 is TGTGCCAGCAGCTTTAGCGGGGGGGGGATTGGCACAGATACGCAGTATTTT. It specifies CASSFSGGGIGTDTQYF.

The CDR3 DNA is TGTGCCAGCGTTACGGGACTAGCGGGGGGAGGGTTGGGGACAGATACGCAGTATTTT. Its protein is CASVTGLAGGGLGTDTQYF. This chain links TRBV6-5 with TRBJ2-3; TRBD2 matches 15 bases. Trimming at V came to 8 bases and at J to 3 bases, leaving 15 bases not matched to a gene. The CDR3 totals 19 residues. Germline V gene lookup returns CDR1 MNHEY and CDR2 SVGAGI.

This clonotype came up many times. The V and J genes are TRBV4-3 and TRBJ2-1, with 9 positions matching TRBD1. CDR3 length: 17 amino acids. Germline CDR1 and CDR2: LGHNA and YSLEER. V shed 3 bases and J 2 bases; nucleotides not matched to a gene: 8. The CDR3 is CASSQKGQGIPYNEQFF. The DNA for the CDR3 is TGCGCCAGCAGCCAGAAGGGACAGGGCATACCCTACAATGAGCAGTTCTTC.

This chain uses TRBV5-1 with TRBJ2-3; unclear D gene. V was pared by 0 bases and J by 0 bases, with 5 bases between. Germline assignment: CDR1 SGHRS and CDR2 YFSETQ. This CDR3 spans 14 amino acids. Here the CDR3 DNA reads TGCGCCAGCAGCTTGGTATCAAGCACAGATACGCAGTATTTT. Translated: CASSLVSSTDTQYF.